Each of the 14 T cell receptor beta chains below was sequenced from the same sample in a study of T cell responses to AZD1222 COVID-19 vaccine. TCRdb's table, derived via immunoSEQ multiplex PCR, lists solely in-frame clones and lacks some. Of more than 75,000 clones listed, 90% are singletons. The sequencing used peripheral blood, collected on day 0 of AZD1222 vaccination. The receptors come from an adult in good health.

The chain combines TRBV7-2 with TRBJ2-7; 11 bases are a match to TRBD1. Germline assignment: CDR1 SGHTA and CDR2 FQGNSA. V lost 3 bases and J lost 1; bases outside the gene matches: 8. The CDR3 contains 17 residues. In DNA, the CDR3 is TGTGCCAGCAGCTTCTTACCTGGACAGGGGGCTTCCTACGAGCAGTACTTC. Its protein product is CASSFLPGQGASYEQYF.

This clone occurred a few times. The V call is TRBV11-2, the J call TRBJ1-3; D perhaps matches TRBD1 (5 bases). The V gene lost 0 bases and the J gene lost 0 bases, with 12 bases spanning the gap. This CDR3 contains 17 residues. Germline CDR1 reads SGHAT; CDR2 reads FQNNGV. For the CDR3, the DNA is TGTGCCAGCAGCTTAGAGAGGTGGCAGGGCTCTGGAAACACCATATATTTT. Translation gives CASSLERWQGSGNTIYF.

This sequence joins TRBV5-6 and TRBJ2-7, with D tentatively TRBD1 or TRBD2 (6 bases each). The CDR3 covers 12 residues. The V gene lost 0 bases and the J gene lost 11 bases, with 12 bases spanning the gap. CDR1 and CDR2 from the germline V gene are SGHDT and YYEEEE. In DNA, the CDR3 is TGTGCCAGCAGCTTGGCGGGGGCAGGGGAGTACTTC. This translates into CASSLAGAGEYF.

V usage is TRBV5-1 and J usage is TRBJ1-2; D uncertain. Germline V lookup: CDR1 SGHRS, CDR2 YFSETQ. The ends were cut back, 0 bases at V and 8 bases at J, with 11 bases in the middle. The CDR3 extends over 13 amino acids. CDR3 amino acids: CASSLEVLAGYTF. The CDR3 coding sequence is TGCGCCAGCAGCTTGGAGGTTCTGGCGGGCTACACCTTC.

V gene TRBV28 combines with J gene TRBJ1-6, with D unresolved. Germline V lookup: CDR1 MDHEN, CDR2 SYDVKM. CDR3 length: 11 residues. Trimming took 2 bases from V and 10 from J, leaving 3 bases between them. The CDR3 loop reads CASSLASPLHF. CDR3 bases: TGTGCCAGCAGTTTAGCCTCACCCCTCCACTTT.

The CDR3 region is CASRPGQGNQETQYF. CDR3 nucleotides: TGTGCCAGCAGACCCGGACAGGGGAACCAAGAGACCCAGTACTTC. V usage is TRBV9 and J usage is TRBJ2-5, with 9 bases fitting TRBD1. The CDR3 is made up of 15 amino acids. V gave up 5 bases and J gave up 0 bases; unmatched junction bases: 5. Germline lookup yields CDR1 SGDLS and CDR2 YYNGEE.

This chain connects TRBV7-9 to TRBJ1-1; D gene uncertain. The CDR3 contains 13 residues. CDR1 is SEHNR, CDR2 FQNEAQ, per germline (reference sequence). Deletions cut 5 bases from V and 0 bases from J, with 7 bases between. The CDR3 loop is CASSPIMNTEAFF. CDR3 nucleotides: TGTGCCAGCAGCCCAATAATGAACACTGAAGCTTTCTTT.

This clone was counted once. The rearrangement links TRBV27 to TRBJ2-3, with D perhaps TRBD2 (6 bases). The CDR3 has 16 residues. V dropped 5 bases and J dropped 0 bases, with 15 bases sitting between them. CDR1 is MNHEY, CDR2 SMNVEV, per germline (reference sequence). CDR3 residues: CASSPTWGESTDTQYF. The CDR3 DNA sequence: TGTGCCAGCAGTCCTACGTGGGGGGAAAGCACAGATACGCAGTATTTT.

The rearrangement links TRBV19 to TRBJ2-7, with 7 positions matching TRBD2. V lost 8 bases, J lost 6 bases, and 10 bases stayed unmatched. The germline CDR1 and CDR2 sequences are LNHDA and SQIVND (reference sequence). The length of the CDR3 is 13 residues. CDR3 DNA sequence: TGTGCCAGTGCCGTAGCGGGCTTCGGCGAGCAGTACTTC. This translates into CASAVAGFGEQYF. Using reference TRBV19 and TRBJ2-7 for the parts outside the CDR3, the full variable domain is DGGITQSPKYLFRKEGQNVTLSCEQNLNHDAMYWYRQDPGQGLRLIYYSQIVNDFQKGDIAEGYSVSREKKESFPLTVTSAQKNPTAFYLCASAVAGFGEQYFGPGTRLTVT.

A remark on this clone: Additional DNA sequences in this sample encode the identical CDR3. The chain is built from TRBV5-4 and TRBJ2-7; either TRBD1 or TRBD2 may supply D (5 bases each). The germline CDR1 and CDR2 sequences are SGHNT and YYREEE (reference sequence). The CDR3 is made up of 13 amino acids. V shed 4 bases and J shed 4 bases, with 12 bases lying between them. CDR3 in DNA: TGTGCCAGCAGCCCCGGGACCGCATACGAGCAGTACTTC. This encodes CASSPGTAYEQYF.

The CDR3 reads CASSSGTGGYTF. The CDR3 DNA follows: TGTGCCAGCAGTTCAGGGACGGGGGGCTACACCTTC. This chain links TRBV28 with TRBJ1-2, with D perhaps TRBD1 (5 bases). Trimming cost V 4 bases and J 8 bases, with 11 bases left between them. From germline, CDR1 is MDHEN and CDR2 SYDVKM. The CDR3 is 12 amino acids.

This clone was seen a single time. The chain couples TRBV6-5 to TRBJ1-5, with a tentative D call TRBD1 (6 bases). Germline CDR1 is MNHEY and CDR2 is SVGAGI. This CDR3 contains 14 residues. Trimming left V 6 bases short and J 2 bases short, with 11 bases between. Here the CDR3 DNA reads TGTGCCAGCAGGGGGACAAAGGGCAATCAGCCCCAGCATTTT. Translating it yields CASRGTKGNQPQHF.

The gene calls are TRBV29-1 and TRBJ2-1; the D is unclear. CDR1 and CDR2 from the germline V gene are SQVTM and ANQGSEA. The V end lost 7 bases, the J end lost 9 bases, and 13 bases lay between the germline ends. The CDR3 consists of 11 residues. The CDR3 protein is CSARPASEQFF. The CDR3 DNA sequence: TGCAGCGCCCGCCCGGCGAGTGAGCAGTTCTTC.

CDR3: CASSTRLAGTTDTQYF. The CDR3 DNA is TGTGCCAGCAGCACCCGACTAGCGGGGACCACAGATACGCAGTATTTT. J is TRBJ2-3 and V is TRBV13; 11 nucleotides align to TRBD2. The ends lost 5 bases at V and 2 bases at J; junction bases unmatched: 6. The CDR3 totals 16 residues. The V gene's germline CDR1 is PRHDT and CDR2 FYEKMQ (reference sequence).